This T cell receptor (beta chain) was recovered during a study of T-cell memory formation after mild COVID-19. In the study overall: Across donors, TCR clusters were largely donor specific. Findings and limits, study-wide: Clones that contracted from day 15 to 85 had balanced CD4/CD8; later expanders were CD4+ biased. The second-wave clones peaking on day 37 were not confirmed as SARS-CoV-2-specific.

This CDR3 spans 14 amino acids. The V segment lost 3 bases and the J segment 5 bases; nucleotides outside the gene matches: 6. Looked up from germline, CDR1 is SGHDN and CDR2 is FVKESK. About this clonotype itself: Its antigen is undetermined.

TCRdb re-called the 5' RACE reads through MiXCR, storing one row per CDR3 protein. Among 65,000 to 100,000 distinct CDR3 sequences listed, about 13% were seen once. The clonotype comes from a young man who had mild COVID-19 (a few samples of this study predate the infection). Cell type and time point are not known. The rearrangement links TRBV14 to TRBJ1-2; 7 bases are a match to TRBD1. Sequencing was done on a sample of PBMCs or a T cell subset sorted from them (not recorded which). The CDR3 nucleotides read TGTGCCAGCAGCCAGAGACAGGGCCTGTATGGCTACACCTTC. Translating it yields CASSQRQGLYGYTF.